The rows below give T cell receptor beta chains drawn from one sample of a study of regulatory T cells in long-lasting Graves disease. TCRdb re-called the multiplex PCR reads through MiXCR, storing one row per CDR3 protein. Altogether 300,000 to 400,000 distinct CDR3 sequences are present, approximately 15% being singletons, with the ten largest covering roughly 27%. The same specimen was also included in a second study, on T cells in Graves' hyperthyroidism and ophthalmopathy.

Sequenced here: peripheral blood mononuclear cells (PBMCs), sampled at new diagnosis, from a patient treated with antithyroid drugs. The receptors shown here come from a man between 40 and 49 years old with Graves disease. The conserved cysteine and the conserved F or W are not part of the CDR3 here.

>TRBV2|TRBJ1-1
ASSRDSSAVGAEAF
>TRBV5-1|TRBJ2-3
ARTPGTQGDTQY
>TRBV4-3|TRBJ1-5
ASSQDFTANYGNQPQH
>TRBV11-2|TRBJ1-1
ASSLDRVPEAF
>TRBV12-3/TRBV12-4|TRBJ1-5
ASNSAKGFSQPQH
>TRBV12-3/TRBV12-4|TRBJ2-6
ASSRRGGSSGANVLT
>TRBV20-1|TRBJ2-2
SAYPSGSPGELF
>TRBV28|TRBJ1-1
ASSSSTGMNTEAF
>TRBV6-1|TRBJ1-5
ASSGLGGSSNQPQH
>TRBV2|TRBJ1-6
ASSGSPYSPLH
>TRBV7-8|TRBJ1-2
ASSLGIGHPEDYGYT
>TRBV2|TRBJ1-3
ASSLGRSGNTIY
>TRBV6-5|TRBJ1-4
ASSYSGHDTTNEKLF
>TRBV30|TRBJ2-3
AGAGGPRLYTDTQY
>TRBV28|TRBJ2-7
ASSPRTGRPSGYEQY
>TRBV5-1|TRBJ2-1
ASSPNKAPYNEQF
>TRBV5-1|TRBJ2-7
ASSFRGQGYEQY
>TRBV18|TRBJ1-1
ASSPIGFQVFMNTEAF
>TRBV20-1|TRBJ1-3
SARGSSGNTIY
>TRBV12-5|TRBJ2-3
ASGTLGQITDTQY
>TRBV20-1|TRBJ1-1
SARPREIEAF
>TRBV20-1|TRBJ2-5
SAGRDSDLTQY
>TRBV7-2|TRBJ2-7
ASSSRQTLSYEQY
>TRBV28|TRBJ1-1
ASSLLDTRDTEAF
>TRBV5-6|TRBJ2-7
ASSLGLGLLYEQY
>TRBV10-3|TRBJ2-3
AISESAGSLRDTQY
>TRBV30|TRBJ2-4
AWSRVRDNIQY
>TRBV24-1|TRBJ1-5
ATSDPWADRPQH
>TRBV6-2/TRBV6-3|TRBJ2-1
ASSYQGDEQF
>TRBV27|TRBJ1-5
ASSQRYNGPRNQPQH
>TRBV12-3/TRBV12-4|TRBJ1-5
ASSKASPQPQH
>TRBV7-9|TRBJ1-1
ASIWSGTGEAF
>TRBV12-3/TRBV12-4|TRBJ2-1
ASIRGGFDEQF
>TRBV15|TRBJ2-1
ATSRGAGGNEQF
>TRBV9|TRBJ1-3
ASNSGGSRTAAGNTIY
>TRBV6-1|TRBJ2-3
ASSPADGTDTQY
>TRBV28|TRBJ2-3
ASSIGYEGRTDTQY
>TRBV5-5|TRBJ2-5
ASSTQGSVHVETQY
>TRBV7-3|TRBJ2-5
ASSPTTHQETQY
>TRBV7-2|TRBJ2-5
ASSLRPYQETQY
>TRBV27|TRBJ1-2
ASSLIGPPNYGYT
>TRBV7-8|TRBJ2-5
ASSLKPAFQRQAMQETQY
>TRBV2|TRBJ1-1
ASSVDYDTEAF
>TRBV30|TRBJ2-7
AWSTGGPYEQY
>TRBV7-9|TRBJ2-3
ASSLAANLGTDTQY